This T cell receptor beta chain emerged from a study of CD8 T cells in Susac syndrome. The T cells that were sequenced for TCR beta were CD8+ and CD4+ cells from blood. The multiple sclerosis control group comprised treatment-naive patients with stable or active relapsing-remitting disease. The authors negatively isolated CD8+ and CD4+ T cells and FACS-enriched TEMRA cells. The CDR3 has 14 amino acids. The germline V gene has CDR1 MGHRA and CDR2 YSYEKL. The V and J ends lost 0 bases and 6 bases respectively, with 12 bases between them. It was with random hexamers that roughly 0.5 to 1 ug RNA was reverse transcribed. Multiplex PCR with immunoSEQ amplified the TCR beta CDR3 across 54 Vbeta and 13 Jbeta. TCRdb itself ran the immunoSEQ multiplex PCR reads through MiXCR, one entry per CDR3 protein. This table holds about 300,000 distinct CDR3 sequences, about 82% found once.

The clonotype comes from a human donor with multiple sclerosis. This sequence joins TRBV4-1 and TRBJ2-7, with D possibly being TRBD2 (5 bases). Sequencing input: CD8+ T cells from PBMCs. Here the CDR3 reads CASSQEVEGGEQYF. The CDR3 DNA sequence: TGCGCCAGCAGCCAAGAGGTCGAGGGCGGCGAGCAGTACTTC.